These 26 T cell receptor beta chains came from one sample sequenced in a study of blood T cell repertoires in COVID-19. Measured with immunoSEQ multiplex PCR; TCRdb has only the in-frame clones, and not every one. The table shows roughly 250,000 clones, with around 86% occurring only once. Sequencing used PBMCs or T cells enriched from blood (not recorded which). These receptors were taken from a woman aged 50 to 60 who had recovered from COVID-19.

The chain uses TRBV1 and TRBJ2-1; whether TRBD2, the table's D call, matches the DNA was not checked. TRBV1 is noted as a pseudogene. This CDR3 spans 16 amino acids. The CDR3 protein is CTSSQISGEDLNEQFF. DNA for the CDR3: TGCACCAGCAGCCAAATCTCGGGAGAGGACCTCAATGAGCAGTTCTTC.

The rearrangement joins TRBV6-1 to TRBJ2-2; a weak D match, TRBD1 (5 bases). The CDR3 is made up of 16 amino acids. V lost 4 bases to trimming and J lost 6 bases, with 18 bases between them. The germline CDR1 and CDR2 sequences are MNHNS and SASEGT. DNA of the CDR3: TGTGCCAGCAGTGCGTCCAGGGATCTAAACGCCGGGGAGCTGTTTTTT. Its protein product is CASSASRDLNAGELFF.

The chain is built from TRBV21-1 and TRBJ2-7; the table's TRBD2 call for D was not verified on the DNA. TRBV21-1 has pseudogene status. The CDR3 runs 13 residues. CDR3 DNA: TGTGCCAGCAGCAACCCTTCCTCCTACGAGCAGTACTTC. It translates to CASSNPSSYEQYF.

This chain joins TRBV30 and TRBJ2-7, with 9 positions matching TRBD1. Unmatched junction bases numbered 9, after V lost 5 bases and J lost 1 base. Germline V gene lookup returns CDR1 GTSNPN and CDR2 SVGIG (reference sequence). The CDR3 is made up of 15 amino acids. The DNA for the CDR3 is TGTGCCTGGGTTAGGGGACAGGGAAGATCCTACGAGCAGTACTTC. As protein: CAWVRGQGRSYEQYF.

This chain connects TRBV14 to TRBJ2-2; TRBD1 might be the D (6 bases). This CDR3 is 17 amino acids long. Germline CDR1 SGHDN, CDR2 FVKESK. V shed 6 bases and J shed 3 bases, with 20 bases lying between them. The CDR3 DNA sequence: TGTGCCAGCAGACAGGGTCTACAAAAAGGTTACACCGGGGAGCTGTTTTTT. This translates into CASRQGLQKGYTGELFF.

The chain couples TRBV9 to TRBJ2-2; 8 bases align to TRBD2. The CDR3 totals 16 residues. The ends lost 0 bases at V and 6 bases at J; junction bases unmatched: 7. CDR1 and CDR2 from the germline V gene are SGDLS and YYNGEE. The CDR3 region is CASSVVSGRAPGELFF. CDR3 sequence (DNA): TGTGCCAGCAGCGTAGTTTCCGGGAGGGCCCCCGGGGAGCTGTTTTTT.

The sample holds one count of this clone. V is TRBV15 and J is TRBJ1-5; 11 nucleotides match TRBD1. Trimming took 1 base from V and 2 from J; bases not matched to a gene: 7. The germline CDR1 and CDR2 sequences are LNHNV and YYDKDF (reference sequence). CDR3 length: 18 amino acids. The CDR3: CATSRAGQGARGNQPQHF. CDR3 sequence (DNA): TGTGCCACCAGCAGAGCTGGACAGGGGGCCCGAGGCAATCAGCCCCAGCATTTT. Based on the CDR3 plus reference TRBV15 and TRBJ1-5, the full variable domain is DAMVIQNPRYQVTQFGKPVTLSCSQTLNHNVMYWYQQKSSQAPKLLFHYYDKDFNNEADTPDNFQSRRPNTSFCFLDIRSPGLGDTAMYLCATSRAGQGARGNQPQHFGDGTRLSIL.

The sample holds a few counts of this clone. The V call is TRBV11-2, the J call TRBJ1-2; 7 positions agree with TRBD1. This CDR3 has 12 residues. Per the germline V gene, CDR1 is SGHAT and CDR2 is FQNNGV. V dropped 5 bases and J dropped 9; count of bases not matched to a gene: 6. The CDR3: CASSPDRFSYTF. CDR3 sequence (DNA): TGTGCCAGCAGCCCGGACAGGTTCAGCTACACCTTC.

This rearrangement joins TRBV30 to TRBJ1-1; tentative D call: TRBD1 (5 bases). The CDR3 sequence is 14 residues long. With 0 bases removed from V and 2 bases from J, the gap between germline ends came to 10 bases. Looked up from germline, CDR1 is GTSNPN and CDR2 is SVGIG (reference sequence). The CDR3: CAWSVLQGNTEAFF. For the CDR3, the DNA is TGTGCCTGGAGTGTACTTCAGGGTAACACTGAAGCTTTCTTT.

The J gene is TRBJ2-7, the V gene TRBV15; maybe TRBD1 (6 bases). Trimming stripped 0 bases from V and 2 bases from J, with 11 bases between. The CDR3 runs to 15 residues. Germline assignment: CDR1 LNHNV and CDR2 YYDKDF (reference sequence). CDR3 amino acids: CATSRDPGVPYEQYF. The CDR3 nucleotides are TGTGCCACCAGCAGAGACCCAGGGGTTCCCTACGAGCAGTACTTC.

The chain recombines TRBV5-5 with TRBJ2-6; D remains unclear. This CDR3 has 19 residues. CDR1 is SGHKS and CDR2 is YYEKEE in the germline V gene (reference sequence). V was pared by 3 bases and J by 0 bases, with 19 bases between. CDR3 nucleotides: TGTGCCAGCAGCTCCCCATTTCGGAGTGTCCCCTCTGGGGCCAACGTCCTGACTTTC. The encoded protein is CASSSPFRSVPSGANVLTF.

The V and J genes are TRBV28 and TRBJ2-2; 8 positions agree with TRBD1. This CDR3 is 15 amino acids long. Germline lookup yields CDR1 MDHEN and CDR2 SYDVKM. V was clipped by 6 bases and J by 3 bases; unmatched bases: 6. This CDR3 reads CASRYRGSDTGELFF. Written as DNA, the CDR3 is TGTGCCAGCAGGTACAGGGGGTCCGACACCGGGGAGCTGTTTTTT.

The chain carries TRBV18 and TRBJ2-4; TRBD1 matches 9 bases. The germline CDR1 and CDR2 sequences are KGHSH and LQKENI. The CDR3 sequence is 16 residues long. Trimming at V came to 3 bases and at J to 5 bases, leaving 8 bases not matched to a gene. This chain's CDR3 is CASSPRDRALQNIQYF. CDR3 in DNA: TGTGCCAGCTCACCTCGGGACAGGGCACTCCAAAACATTCAGTACTTC.

The CDR3 loop reads CASSLDLNRLYEQYF. CDR3 in DNA: TGTGCCAGCAGTTTGGACTTGAATAGACTCTACGAGCAGTACTTC. This sequence joins TRBV27 and TRBJ2-7, with D tentatively TRBD2 (5 bases). From germline, CDR1 is MNHEY and CDR2 SMNVEV (reference sequence). Trimming stripped 3 bases from V and 3 bases from J, with 15 bases between. CDR3 length: 15 amino acids.

V gene TRBV5-6 combines with J gene TRBJ2-3; D unclear. Germline V gene sequence: CDR1 SGHDT, CDR2 YYEEEE. The CDR3 length is 15 residues. Trimming cost V 2 bases and J 0 bases, with 10 bases left between them. In DNA, the CDR3 is TGTGCCAGCAGCTTCGGTCAGGTCAGCACAGATACGCAGTATTTT. Translating it yields CASSFGQVSTDTQYF.

The chain combines TRBV5-6 with TRBJ2-1, with 9 bases identical to TRBD1. The CDR3 loop spans 17 amino acids. Per germline, CDR1 SGHDT and CDR2 YYEEEE. Trimming removed 0 bases from V and 6 bases from J; junction bases left unmatched: 10. The CDR3 nucleotides read TGTGCCAGCAGCTTGGAAGTTGGTGGGACAGGGATCAATGAGCAGTTCTTC. Translation: CASSLEVGGTGINEQFF.

This clone was seen a single time. The chain links TRBV6-6 to TRBJ1-1, with 10 bases that match TRBD1. CDR3 size: 15 residues. V dropped 4 bases and J dropped 6; count of bases not matched to a gene: 8. Germline-derived CDR1 and CDR2 are MNHNY and SVGAGI (reference sequence). CDR3 sequence reads: CASSSPGQGLPEAFF. DNA for the CDR3: TGTGCCAGCAGTTCCCCGGGACAGGGGCTTCCTGAAGCTTTCTTT.

This chain links TRBV7-6 with TRBJ2-1, with TRBD2 matching 11 bases. Trimming took 3 bases from V and 7 from J; bases not matched to a gene: 8. This CDR3 is 16 amino acids long. Germline assignment: CDR1 SGHVS and CDR2 FNYEAQ. The CDR3 is CASSFLAGGPQNEQFF. The CDR3 region has the DNA TGTGCCAGCAGCTTTTTAGCGGGAGGGCCGCAGAATGAGCAGTTCTTC.

The rearrangement uses TRBV2 and TRBJ1-4, with D unresolved. Per the germline V gene, CDR1 is SNHLY and CDR2 is FYNNEI. The CDR3 extends over 11 amino acids. V was clipped by 8 bases and J by 4 bases, with 5 bases between them. The CDR3 nucleotides are TGTGCCAGCTTTCATAATGAAAAACTGTTTTTT. The encoded protein is CASFHNEKLFF.

V and J are TRBV21-1 and TRBJ1-1; TRBD1 reflects the table's D call only, with no check against the DNA. TRBV21-1 is reported as a pseudogene. The CDR3 runs 19 residues. The CDR3 loop is CASSKSLLQGAVMNTEAFF. CDR3 in DNA: TGTGCCAGCAGCAAAAGCCTACTACAGGGCGCTGTTATGAACACTGAAGCTTTCTTT.

The chain employs TRBV4-1 and TRBJ1-2, with D hard to call. In germline, CDR1 is MGHRA, CDR2 YSYEKL. CDR3 length: 16 residues. Trimming cost V 0 bases and J 4 bases, with 15 bases left between them. The CDR3 protein is CASSQDHSGLRYGYTF. CDR3 in DNA: TGCGCCAGCAGCCAAGATCATTCCGGACTACGCTATGGCTACACCTTC.

The chain is built from TRBV18 and TRBJ1-1; D is unresolved. V lost 4 bases, J lost 1 base, and 7 bases lay in between. CDR1 and CDR2 (germline): KGHSH, LQKENI. The CDR3 is 13 residues long. CDR3 amino acids: CASSLSTNTEAFF. Here the CDR3 DNA reads TGTGCCAGCTCACTCAGTACGAACACTGAAGCTTTCTTT. The variable domain in full, with the rest retrieved from reference TRBV18 and TRBJ1-1, is NAGVMQNPRHLVRRRGQEARLRCSPMKGHSHVYWYRQLPEEGLKFMVYLQKENIIDESGMPKERFSAEFPKEGPSILRIQQVVRGDSAAYFCASSLSTNTEAFFGQGTRLTVV.

This clone was counted a few times. This rearrangement joins TRBV18 to TRBJ2-7, with 12 bases aligning to TRBD2. J was trimmed by 5 bases and V by 4 bases; bases with no gene match: 9. This CDR3 spans 16 amino acids. Germline V CDR1 and CDR2: KGHSH, LQKENI. The CDR3 region has the DNA TGTGCCAGCTCACACCCGACTAGCGGGAGTTGGGACGAGCAGTACTTC. As protein: CASSHPTSGSWDEQYF.

The CDR3 DNA reads as TGTGCCAGCAGGCGGACATTAGCCGGGGAGCTGTTTTTT. It encodes CASRRTLAGELFF. This rearrangement joins TRBV7-2 to TRBJ2-2, with TRBD1 as a possible D gene (5 bases). Per germline, CDR1 SGHTA and CDR2 FQGNSA. Trimming shortened V by 6 bases and J by 6 bases, and 11 bases separated the two germline ends. The CDR3 sequence is 13 residues long.

The rearrangement links TRBV5-1 to TRBJ2-7; tentatively, D is TRBD2 (6 bases). This CDR3 spans 15 amino acids. CDR1 SGHRS and CDR2 YFSETQ come from the germline V gene. V was pared by 4 bases and J by 3 bases, with 17 bases between. Here the CDR3 DNA reads TGCGCCAGCAGCCCCCCCGGCGGGACCGACTACGAGCAGTACTTC. Translation gives CASSPPGGTDYEQYF. The full variable domain, completed using reference TRBV5-1 and TRBJ2-7, is KAGVTQTPRYLIKTRGQQVTLSCSPISGHRSVSWYQQTPGQGLQFLFEYFSETQRNKGNFPGRFSGRQFSNSRSEMNVSTLELGDSALYLCASSPPGGTDYEQYFGPGTRLTVT.

The genes are TRBV18 and TRBJ2-2; TRBD2 aligns across 10 bases. V was clipped by 2 bases and J by 8 bases; unmatched bases: 8. This CDR3 has 16 amino acids. The germline V gene has CDR1 KGHSH and CDR2 LQKENI. CDR3 residues: CASSPTSGRASGELFF. The DNA for the CDR3 is TGTGCCAGCTCACCAACAAGCGGGAGGGCGTCGGGGGAGCTGTTTTTT.